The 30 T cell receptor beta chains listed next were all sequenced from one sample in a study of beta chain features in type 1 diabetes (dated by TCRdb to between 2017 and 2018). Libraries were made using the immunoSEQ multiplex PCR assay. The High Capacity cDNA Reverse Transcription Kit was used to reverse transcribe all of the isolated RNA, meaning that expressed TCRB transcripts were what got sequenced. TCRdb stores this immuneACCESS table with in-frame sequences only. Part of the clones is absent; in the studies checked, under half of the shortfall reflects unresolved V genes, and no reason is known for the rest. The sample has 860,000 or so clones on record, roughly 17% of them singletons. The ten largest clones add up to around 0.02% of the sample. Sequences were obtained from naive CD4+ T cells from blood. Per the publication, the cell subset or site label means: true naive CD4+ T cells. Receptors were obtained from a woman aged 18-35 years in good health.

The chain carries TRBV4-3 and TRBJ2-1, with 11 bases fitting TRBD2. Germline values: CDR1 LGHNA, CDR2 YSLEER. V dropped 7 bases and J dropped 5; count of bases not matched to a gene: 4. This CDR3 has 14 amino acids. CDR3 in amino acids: CASKQLAGDNEQFF. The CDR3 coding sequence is TGCGCCAGCAAACAACTAGCGGGGGACAATGAGCAGTTCTTC.

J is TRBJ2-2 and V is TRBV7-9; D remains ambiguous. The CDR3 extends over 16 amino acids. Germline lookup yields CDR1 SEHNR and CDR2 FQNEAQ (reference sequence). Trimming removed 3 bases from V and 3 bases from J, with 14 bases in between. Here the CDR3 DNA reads TGTGCCAGCAGCTTGGATCGCGCTCCCGACACCGGGGAGCTGTTTTTT. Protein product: CASSLDRAPDTGELFF.

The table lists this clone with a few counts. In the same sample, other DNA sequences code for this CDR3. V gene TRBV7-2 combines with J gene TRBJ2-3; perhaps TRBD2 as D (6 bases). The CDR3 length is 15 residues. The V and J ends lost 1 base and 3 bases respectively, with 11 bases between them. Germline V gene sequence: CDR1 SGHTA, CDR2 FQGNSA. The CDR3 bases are TGTGCCAGCAGCTTAGACGGGAGAGGGACAGATACGCAGTATTTT. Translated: CASSLDGRGTDTQYF.

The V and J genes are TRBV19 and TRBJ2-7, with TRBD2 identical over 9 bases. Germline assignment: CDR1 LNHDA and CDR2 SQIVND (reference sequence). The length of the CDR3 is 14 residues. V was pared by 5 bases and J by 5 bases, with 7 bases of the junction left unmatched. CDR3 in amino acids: CASSGSLAGNEQYF. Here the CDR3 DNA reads TGTGCCAGTAGTGGGAGTCTAGCGGGGAACGAGCAGTACTTC.

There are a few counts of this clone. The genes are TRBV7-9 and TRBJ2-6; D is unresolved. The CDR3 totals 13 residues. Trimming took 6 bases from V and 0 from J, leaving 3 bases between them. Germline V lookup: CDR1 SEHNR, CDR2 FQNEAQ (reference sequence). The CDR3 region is CASRSSGANVLTF. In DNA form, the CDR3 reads TGTGCCAGCAGGAGCTCTGGGGCCAACGTCCTGACTTTC.

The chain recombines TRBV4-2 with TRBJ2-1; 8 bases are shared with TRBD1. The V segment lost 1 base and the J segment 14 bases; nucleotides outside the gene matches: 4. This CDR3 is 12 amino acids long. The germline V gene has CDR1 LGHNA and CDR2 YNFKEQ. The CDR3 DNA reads TGTGCCAGCAGCCAAGGACAGGGGAGAAAGTTCTTC. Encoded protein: CASSQGQGRKFF.

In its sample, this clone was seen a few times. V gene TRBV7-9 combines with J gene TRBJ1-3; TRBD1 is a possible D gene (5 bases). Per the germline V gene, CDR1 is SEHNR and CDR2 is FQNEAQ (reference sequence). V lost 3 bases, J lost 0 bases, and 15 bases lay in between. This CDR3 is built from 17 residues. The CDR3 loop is CASSFLGTGHSGNTIYF. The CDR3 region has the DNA TGTGCCAGCAGCTTCCTCGGGACGGGCCACTCTGGAAACACCATATATTTT.

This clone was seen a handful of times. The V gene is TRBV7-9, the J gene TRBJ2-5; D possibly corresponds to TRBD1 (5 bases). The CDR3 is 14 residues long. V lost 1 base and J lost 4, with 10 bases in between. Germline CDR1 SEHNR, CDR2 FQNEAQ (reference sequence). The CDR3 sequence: CASSLVSGAETQYF. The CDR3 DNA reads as TGTGCCAGCAGCTTAGTTTCTGGGGCAGAGACCCAGTACTTC.

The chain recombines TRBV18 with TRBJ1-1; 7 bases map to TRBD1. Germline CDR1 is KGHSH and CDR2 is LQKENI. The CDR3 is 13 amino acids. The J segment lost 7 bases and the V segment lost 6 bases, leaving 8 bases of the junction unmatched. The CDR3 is CASSQGGRSEAFF. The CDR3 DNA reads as TGTGCCAGCTCCCAAGGGGGCCGGAGTGAAGCTTTCTTT.

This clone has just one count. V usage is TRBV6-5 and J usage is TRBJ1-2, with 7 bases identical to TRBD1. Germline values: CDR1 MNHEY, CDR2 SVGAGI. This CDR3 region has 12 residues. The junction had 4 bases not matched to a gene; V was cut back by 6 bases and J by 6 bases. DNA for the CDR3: TGTGCCAGCAGCGACAGGGTAAATGGCTACACCTTC. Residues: CASSDRVNGYTF.

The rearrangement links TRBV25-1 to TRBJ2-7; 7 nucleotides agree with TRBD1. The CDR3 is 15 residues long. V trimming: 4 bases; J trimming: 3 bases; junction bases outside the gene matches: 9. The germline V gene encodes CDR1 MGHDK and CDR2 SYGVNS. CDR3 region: CASSAPTGLVYEQYF. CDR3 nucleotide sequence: TGTGCCAGCAGTGCCCCGACAGGGTTAGTCTACGAGCAGTACTTC.

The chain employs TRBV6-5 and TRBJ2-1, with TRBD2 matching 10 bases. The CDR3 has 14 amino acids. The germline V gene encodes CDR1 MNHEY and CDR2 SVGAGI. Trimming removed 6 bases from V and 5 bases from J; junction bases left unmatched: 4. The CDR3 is CASRSSGRNNEQFF. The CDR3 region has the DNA TGTGCCAGCAGGTCTAGCGGGAGAAACAATGAGCAGTTCTTC.

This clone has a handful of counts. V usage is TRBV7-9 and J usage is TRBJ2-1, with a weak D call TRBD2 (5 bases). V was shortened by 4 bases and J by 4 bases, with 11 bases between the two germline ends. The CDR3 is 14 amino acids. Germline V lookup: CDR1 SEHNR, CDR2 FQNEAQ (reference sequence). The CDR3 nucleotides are TGTGCCAGCAGCTCTCAGCGGAATTACAATGAGCAGTTCTTC. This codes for CASSSQRNYNEQFF. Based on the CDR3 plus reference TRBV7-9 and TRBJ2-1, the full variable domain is DTGVSQNPRHKITKRGQNVTFRCDPISEHNRLYWYRQTLGQGPEFLTYFQNEAQLEKSRLLSDRFSAERPKGSFSTLEIQRTEQGDSAMYLCASSSQRNYNEQFFGPGTRLTVL.

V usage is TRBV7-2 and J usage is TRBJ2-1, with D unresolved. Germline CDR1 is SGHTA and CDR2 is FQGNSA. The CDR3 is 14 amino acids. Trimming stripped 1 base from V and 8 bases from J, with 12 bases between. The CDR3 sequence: CASSLGTHAHEQFF. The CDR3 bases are TGTGCCAGCAGCTTAGGGACCCACGCCCATGAGCAGTTCTTC.

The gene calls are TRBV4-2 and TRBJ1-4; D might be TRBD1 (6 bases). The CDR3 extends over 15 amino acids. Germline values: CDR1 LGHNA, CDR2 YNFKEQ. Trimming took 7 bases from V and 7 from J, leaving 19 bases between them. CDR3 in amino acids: CASTPGGRVSEKLFF. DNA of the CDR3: TGTGCCAGCACCCCGGGGGGCAGGGTTTCTGAAAAACTGTTTTTT.

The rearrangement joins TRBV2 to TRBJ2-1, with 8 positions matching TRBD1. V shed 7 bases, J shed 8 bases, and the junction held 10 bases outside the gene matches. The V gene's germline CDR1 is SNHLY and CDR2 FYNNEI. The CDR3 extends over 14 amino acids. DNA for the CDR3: TGTGCCAGCACCGAACAGGGGGTCCGGTATGAGCAGTTCTTC. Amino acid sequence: CASTEQGVRYEQFF.

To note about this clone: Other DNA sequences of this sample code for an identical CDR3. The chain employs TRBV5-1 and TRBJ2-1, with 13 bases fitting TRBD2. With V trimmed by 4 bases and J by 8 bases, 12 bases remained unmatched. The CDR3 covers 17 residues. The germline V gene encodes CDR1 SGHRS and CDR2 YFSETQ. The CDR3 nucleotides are TGCGCCAGCAGCCCTCCTACGGGGACTAGCGGGACAGATGAGCAGTTCTTC. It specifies CASSPPTGTSGTDEQFF.

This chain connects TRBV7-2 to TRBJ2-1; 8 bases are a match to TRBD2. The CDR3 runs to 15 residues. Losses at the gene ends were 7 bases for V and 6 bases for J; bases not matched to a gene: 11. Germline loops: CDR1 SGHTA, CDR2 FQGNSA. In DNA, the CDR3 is TGTGCCAGCACCGACGAAAGCGGGAGTTTCAATGAGCAGTTCTTC. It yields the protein CASTDESGSFNEQFF.

This chain's CDR3 is CASSQSDRGRNYGYTF. CDR3 nucleotide sequence: TGTGCCAGCAGCCAATCGGACAGGGGGCGTAACTATGGCTACACCTTC. J is TRBJ1-2 and V is TRBV4-2; the match to TRBD1 covers 11 bases. Per germline, CDR1 LGHNA and CDR2 YNFKEQ. J lost 1 base, V lost 2 bases, and 3 bases had no gene match. This CDR3 has 16 residues.

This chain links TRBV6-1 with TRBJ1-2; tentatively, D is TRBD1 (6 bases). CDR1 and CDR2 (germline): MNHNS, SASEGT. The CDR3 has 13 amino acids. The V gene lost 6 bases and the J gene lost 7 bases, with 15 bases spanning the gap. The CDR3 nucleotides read TGTGCCAGCAGCGAGACAGGCAACAGTGGCTACACCTTC. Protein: CASSETGNSGYTF.

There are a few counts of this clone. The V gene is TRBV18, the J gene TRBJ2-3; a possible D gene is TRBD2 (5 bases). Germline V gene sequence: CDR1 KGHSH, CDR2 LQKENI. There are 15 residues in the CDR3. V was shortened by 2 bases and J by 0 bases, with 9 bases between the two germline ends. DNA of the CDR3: TGTGCCAGCTCACCAAAAGCGGCTAGCACAGATACGCAGTATTTT. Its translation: CASSPKAASTDTQYF.

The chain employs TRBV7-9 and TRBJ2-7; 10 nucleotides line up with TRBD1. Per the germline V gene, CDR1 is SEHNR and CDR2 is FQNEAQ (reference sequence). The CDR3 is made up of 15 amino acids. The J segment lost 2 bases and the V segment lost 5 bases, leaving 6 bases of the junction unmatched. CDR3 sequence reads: CASSKGQGTPYEQYF. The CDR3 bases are TGTGCCAGCAGCAAGGGACAGGGGACACCCTACGAGCAGTACTTC.

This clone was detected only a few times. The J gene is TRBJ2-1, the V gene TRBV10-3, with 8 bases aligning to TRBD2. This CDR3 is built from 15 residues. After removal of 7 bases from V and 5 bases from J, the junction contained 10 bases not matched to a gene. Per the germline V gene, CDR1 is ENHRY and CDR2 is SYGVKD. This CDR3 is CAIKYSAGDNNEQFF. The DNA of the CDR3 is TGTGCCATCAAATATTCAGCGGGAGACAACAATGAGCAGTTCTTC.

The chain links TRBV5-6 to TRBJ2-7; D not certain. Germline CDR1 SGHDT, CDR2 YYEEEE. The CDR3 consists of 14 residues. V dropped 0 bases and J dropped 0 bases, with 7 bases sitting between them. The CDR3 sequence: CASSLVAYSYEQYF. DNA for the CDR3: TGTGCCAGCAGCTTGGTTGCATACTCCTACGAGCAGTACTTC.

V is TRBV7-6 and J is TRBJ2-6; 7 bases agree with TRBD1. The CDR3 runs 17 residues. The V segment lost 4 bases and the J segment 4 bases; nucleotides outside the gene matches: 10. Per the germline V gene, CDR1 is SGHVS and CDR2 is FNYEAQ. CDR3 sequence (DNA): TGTGCCAGCAGCTCGCTACAGGGGACGGACGGGGCCAACGTCCTGACTTTC. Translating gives CASSSLQGTDGANVLTF.

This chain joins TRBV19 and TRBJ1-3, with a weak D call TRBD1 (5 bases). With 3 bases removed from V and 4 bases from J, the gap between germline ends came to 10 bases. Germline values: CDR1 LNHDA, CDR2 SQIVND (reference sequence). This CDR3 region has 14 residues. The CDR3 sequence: CASSIQGPGNTIYF. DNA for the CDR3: TGTGCCAGTAGTATCCAGGGTCCGGGAAACACCATATATTTT.

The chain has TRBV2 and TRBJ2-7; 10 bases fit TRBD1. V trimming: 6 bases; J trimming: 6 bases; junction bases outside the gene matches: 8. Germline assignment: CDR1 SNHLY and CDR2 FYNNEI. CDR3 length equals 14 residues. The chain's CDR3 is CASRPTGGYFEQYF. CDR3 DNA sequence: TGTGCCAGCAGGCCGACAGGGGGCTACTTCGAGCAGTACTTC.

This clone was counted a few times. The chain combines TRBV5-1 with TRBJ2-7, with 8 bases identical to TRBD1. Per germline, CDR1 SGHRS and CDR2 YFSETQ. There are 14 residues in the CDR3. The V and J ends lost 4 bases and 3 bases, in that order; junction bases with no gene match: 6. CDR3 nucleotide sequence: TGCGCCAGCAGCACGGGACAGGCGAGCTACGAGCAGTACTTC. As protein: CASSTGQASYEQYF.

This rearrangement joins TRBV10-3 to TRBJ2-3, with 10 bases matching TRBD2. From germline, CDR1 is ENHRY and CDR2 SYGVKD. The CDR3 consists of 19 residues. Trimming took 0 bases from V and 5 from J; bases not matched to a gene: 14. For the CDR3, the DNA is TGTGCCATCAGTGAGTCCTCACGGCTAGCGGGAGCGCTGCGAGATACGCAGTATTTT. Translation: CAISESSRLAGALRDTQYF.

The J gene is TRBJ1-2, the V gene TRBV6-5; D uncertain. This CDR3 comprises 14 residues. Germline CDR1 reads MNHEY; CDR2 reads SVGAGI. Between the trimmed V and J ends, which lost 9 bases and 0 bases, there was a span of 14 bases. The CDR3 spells CASPTPTTNYGYTF. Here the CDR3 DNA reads TGTGCCAGTCCTACTCCGACAACTAACTATGGCTACACCTTC.